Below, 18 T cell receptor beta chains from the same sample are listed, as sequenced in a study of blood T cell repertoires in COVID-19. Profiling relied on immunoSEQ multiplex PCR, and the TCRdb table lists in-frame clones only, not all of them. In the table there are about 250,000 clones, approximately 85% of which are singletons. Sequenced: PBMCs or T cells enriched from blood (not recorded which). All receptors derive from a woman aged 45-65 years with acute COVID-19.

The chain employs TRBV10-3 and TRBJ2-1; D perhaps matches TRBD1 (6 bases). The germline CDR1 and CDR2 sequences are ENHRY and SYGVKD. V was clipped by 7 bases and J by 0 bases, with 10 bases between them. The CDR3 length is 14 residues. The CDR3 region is CAITTGLSYNEQFF. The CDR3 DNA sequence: TGTGCCATCACCACAGGGCTCTCCTACAATGAGCAGTTCTTC.

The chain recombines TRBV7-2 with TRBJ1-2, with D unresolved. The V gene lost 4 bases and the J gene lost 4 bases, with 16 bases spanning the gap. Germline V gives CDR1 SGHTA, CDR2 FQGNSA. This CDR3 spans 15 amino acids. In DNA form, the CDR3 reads TGTGCCAGCAGCTCGGATCCGGGAAAGGGCTATGGCTACACCTTC. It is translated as CASSSDPGKGYGYTF.

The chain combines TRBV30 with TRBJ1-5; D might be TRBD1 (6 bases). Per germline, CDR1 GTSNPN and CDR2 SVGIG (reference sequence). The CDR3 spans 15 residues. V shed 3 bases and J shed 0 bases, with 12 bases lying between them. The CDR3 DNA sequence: TGTGCCTGGAGATTACAGGGAACTAGCAATCAGCCCCAGCATTTT. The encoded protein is CAWRLQGTSNQPQHF.

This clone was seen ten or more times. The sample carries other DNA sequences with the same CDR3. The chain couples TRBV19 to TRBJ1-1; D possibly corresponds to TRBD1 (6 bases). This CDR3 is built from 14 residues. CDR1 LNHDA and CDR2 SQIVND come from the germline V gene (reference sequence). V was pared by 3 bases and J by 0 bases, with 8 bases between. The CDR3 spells CASSIRGVNTEAFF. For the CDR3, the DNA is TGTGCCAGTAGTATCAGGGGCGTGAACACTGAAGCTTTCTTT. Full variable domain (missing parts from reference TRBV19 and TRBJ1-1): DGGITQSPKYLFRKEGQNVTLSCEQNLNHDAMYWYRQDPGQGLRLIYYSQIVNDFQKGDIAEGYSVSREKKESFPLTVTSAQKNPTAFYLCASSIRGVNTEAFFGQGTRLTVV.

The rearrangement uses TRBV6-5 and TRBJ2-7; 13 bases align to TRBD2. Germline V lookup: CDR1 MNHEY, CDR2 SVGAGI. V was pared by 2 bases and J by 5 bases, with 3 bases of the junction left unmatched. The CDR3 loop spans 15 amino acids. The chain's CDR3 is CASSYGTSGENEQYF. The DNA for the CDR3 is TGTGCCAGCAGTTACGGGACTAGCGGGGAGAACGAGCAGTACTTC.

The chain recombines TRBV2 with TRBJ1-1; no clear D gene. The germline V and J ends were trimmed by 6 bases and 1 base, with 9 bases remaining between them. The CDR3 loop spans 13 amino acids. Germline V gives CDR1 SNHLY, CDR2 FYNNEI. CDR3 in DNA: TGTGCCAGCAGAGTCGGAGCGAACACTGAAGCTTTCTTT. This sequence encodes CASRVGANTEAFF.

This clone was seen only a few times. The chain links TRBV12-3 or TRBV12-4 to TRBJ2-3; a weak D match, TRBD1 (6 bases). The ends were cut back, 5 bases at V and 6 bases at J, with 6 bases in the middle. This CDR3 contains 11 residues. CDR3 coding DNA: TGTGCCAGCAGTCAGGGGGATACGCAGTATTTT. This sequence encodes CASSQGDTQYF.

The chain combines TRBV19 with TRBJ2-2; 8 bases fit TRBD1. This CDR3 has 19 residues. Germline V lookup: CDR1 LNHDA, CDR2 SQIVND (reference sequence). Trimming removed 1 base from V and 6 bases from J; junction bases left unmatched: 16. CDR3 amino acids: CASSIGEGRGQGNSGELFF. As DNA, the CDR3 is TGTGCCAGTAGTATAGGAGAAGGGAGAGGACAGGGCAATTCCGGGGAGCTGTTTTTT.

The CDR3, as DNA: TGTGCCAGCAGCCAAGAGGGGAGCTATAATTCACCCCTCCACTTT. The encoded protein is CASSQEGSYNSPLHF. The gene calls are TRBV3-1 (or the pseudogene TRBV3-2) and TRBJ1-6; D unclear. V lost 0 bases and J lost 3, with 6 bases in between. The CDR3 length is 15 residues. Germline values: CDR1 LGHDT, CDR2 YNNKEL (reference sequence).

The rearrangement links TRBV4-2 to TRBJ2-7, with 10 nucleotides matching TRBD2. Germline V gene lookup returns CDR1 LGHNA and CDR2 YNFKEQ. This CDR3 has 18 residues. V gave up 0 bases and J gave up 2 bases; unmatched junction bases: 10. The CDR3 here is CASSQDRVAGGLTYEQYF. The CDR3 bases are TGTGCCAGCAGCCAAGATCGGGTAGCGGGGGGCTTAACCTACGAGCAGTACTTC.

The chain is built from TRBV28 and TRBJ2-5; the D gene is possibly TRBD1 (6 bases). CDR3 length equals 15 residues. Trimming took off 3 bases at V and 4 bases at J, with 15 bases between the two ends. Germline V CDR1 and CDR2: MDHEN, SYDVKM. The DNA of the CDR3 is TGTGCCAGCAGTTTTCATAGAACAGGGTTAGAGACCCAGTACTTC. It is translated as CASSFHRTGLETQYF.

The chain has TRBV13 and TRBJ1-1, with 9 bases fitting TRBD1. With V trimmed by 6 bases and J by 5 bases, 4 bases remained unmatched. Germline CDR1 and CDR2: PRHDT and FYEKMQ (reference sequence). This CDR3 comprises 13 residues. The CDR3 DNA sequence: TGTGCCAGCAGTCAGGACAGGGGAACTGAAGCTTTCTTT. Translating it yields CASSQDRGTEAFF.

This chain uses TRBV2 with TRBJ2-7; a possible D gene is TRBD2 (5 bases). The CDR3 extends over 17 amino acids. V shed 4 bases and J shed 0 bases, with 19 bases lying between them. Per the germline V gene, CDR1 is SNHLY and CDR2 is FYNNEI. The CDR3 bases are TGTGCCAGCAGTGGAGGTCGAGCGGAGACCGGCTCCTACGAGCAGTACTTC. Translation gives CASSGGRAETGSYEQYF.

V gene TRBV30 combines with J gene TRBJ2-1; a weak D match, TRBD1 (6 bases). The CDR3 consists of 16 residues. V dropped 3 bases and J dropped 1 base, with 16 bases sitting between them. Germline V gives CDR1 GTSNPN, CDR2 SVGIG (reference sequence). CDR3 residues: CAWRRTVQHSYNEQFF. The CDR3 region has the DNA TGTGCCTGGAGACGGACAGTCCAACATTCCTACAATGAGCAGTTCTTC.

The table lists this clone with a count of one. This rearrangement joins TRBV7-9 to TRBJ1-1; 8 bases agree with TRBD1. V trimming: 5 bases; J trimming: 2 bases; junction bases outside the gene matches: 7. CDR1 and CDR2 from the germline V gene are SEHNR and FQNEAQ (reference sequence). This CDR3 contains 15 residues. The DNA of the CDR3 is TGTGCCAGCAGCCCCGGACAGGGATTAAACACTGAAGCTTTCTTT. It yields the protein CASSPGQGLNTEAFF.

As DNA, the CDR3 is TGTGCCAGCAGCTTCCGTAGCGGGGTAAGCTCCTACAATGAGCAGTTCTTC. Protein sequence: CASSFRSGVSSYNEQFF. The V and J genes are TRBV7-2 and TRBJ2-1; 8 bases are shared with TRBD2. V shed 3 bases, J shed 0 bases, and the junction held 7 bases outside the gene matches. CDR3 length: 17 amino acids. Germline CDR1 and CDR2: SGHTA and FQGNSA. The whole variable domain, remainder taken from reference TRBV7-2 and TRBJ2-1, is GAGVSQSPSNKVTEKGKDVELRCDPISGHTALYWYRQSLGQGLEFLIYFQGNSAPDKSGLPSDRFSAERTGGSVSTLTIQRTQQEDSAVYLCASSFRSGVSSYNEQFFGPGTRLTVL.

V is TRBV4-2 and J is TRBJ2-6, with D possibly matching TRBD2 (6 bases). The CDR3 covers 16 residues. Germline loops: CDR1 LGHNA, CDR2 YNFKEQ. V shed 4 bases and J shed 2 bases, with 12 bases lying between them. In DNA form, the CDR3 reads TGTGCCAGCAGCCCCCCCGGAGGGACTGGGGCCAACGTCCTGACTTTC. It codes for CASSPPGGTGANVLTF.

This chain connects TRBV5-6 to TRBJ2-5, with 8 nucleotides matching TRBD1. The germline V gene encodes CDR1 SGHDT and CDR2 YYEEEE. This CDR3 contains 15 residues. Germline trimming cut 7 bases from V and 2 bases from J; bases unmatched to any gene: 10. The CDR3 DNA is TGTGCCAGCCGCCCTGACAGGGGACGTCAAGAGACCCAGTACTTC. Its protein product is CASRPDRGRQETQYF.